Given below is one T cell receptor beta chain in context. Clones were read by immunoSEQ multiplex PCR, and TCRdb kept only the in-frame ones, dropping some. The sample shows around 40,000 clones, approximately 90% of them seen only once. This specimen comes from a study of T cell changes during pregnancy in multiple sclerosis. Germline CDR1 reads MRHNA; CDR2 reads SNTAGT. The length of the CDR3 is 13 residues. V lost 4 bases, J lost 1 base, and 7 bases lay in between. The sequence came from a female donor in good health, enrolled as a control in a pregnancy study. Source: CD4+ T cells from peripheral blood mononuclear cells, taken after pregnancy. This sequence joins TRBV6-4 and TRBJ1-1; no definite D call. The CDR3 protein is CASSALSNTEAFF. CDR3 nucleotides: TGTGCCAGCAGTGCATTGTCGAACACTGAAGCTTTCTTT.